This TCR beta chain appears in the sequencing data of a study of T-cell reconstitution after alpha-beta-depleted transplantation in children. The TCRbeta library was prepared with unique molecular identifiers. TCRdb itself ran the PCR reads through MiXCR, one entry per CDR3 protein. Of under 150,000 distinct CDR3 sequences in the sample, roughly 10% are singletons; the top ten hold about 24%. Per germline, CDR1 KGHDR and CDR2 SFDVKD. This CDR3 has 16 residues. The V end lost 2 bases, the J end lost 8 bases, and 18 bases lay between the germline ends. This clonotype was detected ten times or more. The TCR comes from a girl in the first two years of life who had a stem cell transplant for combined immunodeficiency, so the T cells may come from the graft donor. The chain links TRBV24-1 to TRBJ2-1; D possibly corresponds to TRBD2 (6 bases). The material was PBMCs, mostly from graft donor cells, obtained 180 days after TCRalphabeta/CD19-depleted stem cell transplant. DNA for the CDR3: TGTGCCACCAGTGATTACCGGGACTCGTCGTTGTATGAGCAGTTCTTC. As protein: CATSDYRDSSLYEQFF.